The next 25 T cell receptor beta chains were all read from a single sample in a study of post-analysis software for immune sequencing data. Study findings and constraints: Controls showed lower frequencies than patients for roughly 5 TRBV segments, and TRBV5-6, TRBV5-1 and TRBV20-1 were among these.

The antigens these receptors bind are not known. Prepared TCR beta cDNA libraries contained unique molecular identifiers. TCRdb re-called the PCR reads through MiXCR, storing one row per CDR3 protein. The sample yields roughly 570,000 distinct CDR3 sequences, approximately 31% seen once. The sequenced material came from blood. The receptor source for this set is a girl under 18 with multiple sclerosis.

This clonotype has a handful of counts. The chain carries TRBV9 and TRBJ2-3, with D hard to call. V gave up 3 bases and J gave up 6 bases, with 14 bases separating them. The CDR3 runs to 14 residues. Germline-derived CDR1 and CDR2 are SGDLS and YYNGEE. DNA of the CDR3: TGTGCCAGCAGCGCTACCCCGCGCTGGGATACGCAGTATTTT. Its protein product is CASSATPRWDTQYF. The whole variable domain, remainder taken from reference TRBV9 and TRBJ2-3, is DSGVTQTPKHLITATGQRVTLRCSPRSGDLSVYWYQQSLDQGLQFLIQYYNGEERAKGNILERFSAQQFPDLHSELNLSSLELGDSALYFCASSATPRWDTQYFGPGTRLTVL.

The gene calls are TRBV5-1 and TRBJ1-2; D might be TRBD1 (5 bases). Trimming took 0 bases from V and 8 from J, leaving 23 bases between them. Germline-derived CDR1 and CDR2 are SGHRS and YFSETQ. The CDR3 covers 17 residues. The CDR3 loop reads CASSLDLGTLAAGGYTF. In DNA form, the CDR3 reads TGCGCCAGCAGCTTGGATCTAGGGACGCTTGCCGCGGGGGGCTACACCTTC.

Of note for this clonotype: The junction departs from the called germline gene at one end, perhaps through a read error. The chain links TRBV25-1 to TRBJ2-5; D perhaps matches TRBD1 (6 bases). CDR3 size: 16 residues. The germline gives CDR1 MGHDK, CDR2 SYGVNS. The CDR3 sequence: CASSRGRSGPQEAQYF. Here the CDR3 DNA reads TGTGCCAGCAGCAGGGGAAGATCAGGGCCTCAAGAGGCCCAGTACTTC.

The table lists this clonotype with a few counts. The chain recombines TRBV7-2 with TRBJ1-3; D gene uncertain. CDR1 and CDR2 (germline): SGHTA, FQGNSA. The V end was cut by 0 bases, the J end by 4 bases, with 1 base between. The length of the CDR3 is 12 residues. The chain's CDR3 is CASSLAGNTIYF. CDR3 bases: TGTGCCAGCAGCTTAGCAGGAAACACCATATATTTT.

The V call is TRBV28, the J call TRBJ1-4; D is undetermined. Germline loops: CDR1 MDHEN, CDR2 SYDVKM. CDR3 length: 16 amino acids. The ends were cut back, 4 bases at V and 4 bases at J, with 16 bases in the middle. The DNA of the CDR3 is TGTGCCAGCAGTTCCACGTATACGGGTCTTAATGAAAAACTGTTTTTT. Translated, it gives CASSSTYTGLNEKLFF.

This clonotype occurred a few times. The J gene is TRBJ2-1, the V gene TRBV5-1; perhaps TRBD2 as D (6 bases). The V gene lost 4 bases and the J gene lost 2 bases, with 16 bases spanning the gap. Germline CDR1 reads SGHRS; CDR2 reads YFSETQ. The CDR3 runs 16 residues. The CDR3 DNA reads as TGCGCCAGCAGCCTGGGAGGACCCGGGGCCTACAATGAGCAGTTCTTC. It yields the protein CASSLGGPGAYNEQFF.

The rearrangement uses TRBV20-1 and TRBJ2-5, with D possibly matching TRBD2 (5 bases). Germline V gives CDR1 DFQATT, CDR2 SNEGSKA (reference sequence). V lost 1 base and J 4 bases, leaving 10 bases between the germline ends. This CDR3 has 13 amino acids. The CDR3 DNA sequence: TGCAGTGCTAGAGTCCCGGGAAGAGAGACCCAGTACTTC. Its protein is CSARVPGRETQYF.

This clonotype was observed a few times. The chain combines TRBV7-9 with TRBJ2-5, with D unresolved. CDR1 is SEHNR, CDR2 FQNEAQ, per germline (reference sequence). The CDR3 has 14 amino acids. Trimming removed 4 bases at V and 3 bases at J, with 12 bases between. The CDR3 sequence is CASSSLSREETQYF. CDR3 coding DNA: TGTGCCAGCAGCTCCCTGAGCCGGGAAGAGACCCAGTACTTC.

The chain recombines TRBV6-1 with TRBJ1-2; D remains ambiguous. V lost 4 bases, J lost 4 bases, and 19 bases lay in between. From germline, CDR1 is MNHNS and CDR2 SASEGT. The CDR3 is 16 amino acids. The CDR3 loop is CASSAGFLVGGYGYTF. The CDR3 coding sequence is TGTGCCAGCAGTGCGGGTTTTTTGGTCGGTGGCTATGGCTACACCTTC.

V gene TRBV12-3 or TRBV12-4 combines with J gene TRBJ1-5; D might be TRBD1 (5 bases). The CDR3 has 16 residues. Trimming removed 3 bases from V and 2 bases from J, with 14 bases in between. In nucleotides, the CDR3 is TGTGCCAGCAGTTTTAGGGGAATTGGGGGCAATCAGCCCCAGCATTTT. Translating it yields CASSFRGIGGNQPQHF.

J is TRBJ2-7 and V is TRBV3-1, with D unresolved. Trimming cost V 0 bases and J 2 bases, with 8 bases left between them. The CDR3 is made up of 14 amino acids. Per germline, CDR1 LGHDT and CDR2 YNNKEL (reference sequence). CDR3 loop: CASSQDTVTYEQYF. The CDR3 DNA follows: TGTGCCAGCAGCCAAGATACGGTGACCTACGAGCAGTACTTC.

In this sample, this clonotype turned up a few times. The V gene is TRBV5-1, the J gene TRBJ2-3; D is unresolved. Trimming removed 0 bases at V and 2 bases at J, with 7 bases between. Germline CDR1 SGHRS, CDR2 YFSETQ. The CDR3 consists of 14 residues. The CDR3 spells CASSLAPATDTQYF. CDR3 DNA sequence: TGCGCCAGCAGCTTGGCCCCAGCCACAGATACGCAGTATTTT. Full variable domain (missing parts from reference TRBV5-1 and TRBJ2-3): KAGVTQTPRYLIKTRGQQVTLSCSPISGHRSVSWYQQTPGQGLQFLFEYFSETQRNKGNFPGRFSGRQFSNSRSEMNVSTLELGDSALYLCASSLAPATDTQYFGPGTRLTVL.

This clonotype was counted only a few times. This chain uses TRBV20-1 with TRBJ1-1, with D unclear. The V end lost 0 bases, the J end lost 3 bases, and 5 bases lay between the germline ends. This CDR3 spans 12 amino acids. Germline-derived CDR1 and CDR2 are DFQATT and SNEGSKA (reference sequence). The CDR3 coding sequence is TGCAGTGCTAGAGATCCTGACACTGAAGCTTTCTTT. This encodes CSARDPDTEAFF.

This sequence joins TRBV29-1 and TRBJ1-2, with TRBD1 identical over 8 bases. With 3 bases clipped from V and 7 bases from J, the junction kept 1 base outside the gene matches. The germline CDR1 and CDR2 sequences are SQVTM and ANQGSEA. The CDR3 spans 11 residues. The CDR3, as DNA: TGCAGCGTTGACAGGGGGCTTGGCTACACCTTC. Protein product: CSVDRGLGYTF.

V usage is TRBV5-1 and J usage is TRBJ2-3, with 7 bases that match TRBD1. The CDR3 extends over 16 amino acids. Trimming cost V 4 bases and J 0 bases; bases outside gene matches: 8. Germline V gene lookup returns CDR1 SGHRS and CDR2 YFSETQ. The CDR3 protein is CASSDRQGYSTDTQYF. CDR3 nucleotide sequence: TGCGCCAGCAGCGATAGACAGGGTTATAGCACAGATACGCAGTATTTT.

This clonotype was counted between two and nine times. V and J are TRBV9 and TRBJ1-1, with D unclear. The germline V gene encodes CDR1 SGDLS and CDR2 YYNGEE. V was clipped by 0 bases and J by 1 base, with 4 bases between them. The CDR3 is 13 amino acids. CDR3 DNA: TGTGCCAGCAGCGTAGGCGCGAACACTGAAGCTTTCTTT. Amino acid sequence: CASSVGANTEAFF.

This clonotype was seen a handful of times. J is TRBJ2-6 and V is TRBV5-6; 9 nucleotides agree with TRBD1. The germline V gene encodes CDR1 SGHDT and CDR2 YYEEEE. CDR3 length: 19 residues. The trim removed 1 base at V and 3 bases at J, leaving 11 bases unmatched. Here the CDR3 reads CASSLFRTGVGSGANVLTF. CDR3 DNA: TGTGCCAGCAGCTTGTTCAGGACAGGGGTGGGGAGTGGGGCCAACGTCCTGACTTTC.

Details on this clonotype: The junction differs from germline at one of its ends, possibly a read error. The J gene is TRBJ2-7, the V gene TRBV7-6; TRBD2 agrees at 13 bases. This CDR3 has 14 amino acids. The germline V gene encodes CDR1 SGHVS and CDR2 FNYEAQ. The CDR3 DNA reads as TGTGCCTGCAGCTCTAGGGGACTAGCGGGATTACAGTACTTC. Translation: CACSSRGLAGLQYF.

The genes are TRBV12-3 or TRBV12-4 and TRBJ2-3, with TRBD1 matching over 7 bases. The V gene end was trimmed by 7 bases and the J gene end by 4 bases; junction bases not matched to a gene: 11. The CDR3 consists of 15 residues. The CDR3 reads CASIPGGVVADTQYF. Here the CDR3 DNA reads TGTGCCAGCATCCCAGGGGGAGTTGTCGCAGATACGCAGTATTTT.

The chain links TRBV12-3 or TRBV12-4 to TRBJ2-7; 11 bases map to TRBD1. There are 15 residues in the CDR3. The V gene end was trimmed by 4 bases and the J gene end by 3 bases; junction bases not matched to a gene: 5. CDR3 bases: TGTGCCAGCAGTTCGTCCGGGACAGGGGGCTACGAGCAGTACTTC. Translated: CASSSSGTGGYEQYF.

The rearrangement links TRBV14 to TRBJ2-1; the match to TRBD1 covers 7 bases. Per germline, CDR1 SGHDN and CDR2 FVKESK. This CDR3 is built from 17 residues. The trim removed 4 bases at V and 4 bases at J, leaving 13 bases unmatched. The chain's CDR3 is CASSPFVGTEWYNEQFF. The CDR3 nucleotides read TGTGCCAGCAGCCCCTTTGTCGGGACAGAGTGGTACAATGAGCAGTTCTTC.

The table lists this clonotype with a few counts. V and J are TRBV4-1 and TRBJ2-5; TRBD2 matches 8 bases. CDR3 size: 18 residues. CDR1 and CDR2 (germline): MGHRA, YSYEKL. V trimming: 0 bases; J trimming: 5 bases; junction bases outside the gene matches: 14. In DNA form, the CDR3 reads TGCGCCAGCAGCCAAGATCAGCGGGGGTCCCAAAACGAGGAGACCCAGTACTTC. It is translated as CASSQDQRGSQNEETQYF.

CDR3 region: CASSPIQGGWQFF. Written as DNA, the CDR3 is TGTGCCAGCAGCCCAATACAGGGGGGGTGGCAGTTCTTC. The chain employs TRBV5-5 and TRBJ2-1; the D gene is possibly TRBD1 (8 bases). V dropped 4 bases and J dropped 12 bases, with 17 bases sitting between them. The CDR3 totals 13 residues. The germline CDR1 and CDR2 sequences are SGHKS and YYEKEE (reference sequence).

The chain couples TRBV6-5 to TRBJ1-6; D remains unclear. CDR1 is MNHEY, CDR2 SVGAGI, per germline. V lost 7 bases, J lost 0 bases, and 10 bases lay in between. CDR3 length: 15 amino acids. This CDR3 reads CASKGSNSYNSPLHF. In DNA form, the CDR3 reads TGTGCCAGCAAGGGCAGCAACTCCTATAATTCACCCCTCCACTTT.

The chain uses TRBV10-2 and TRBJ2-7; possibly TRBD2 for D (6 bases). TRBJ2-5 explains the end of the DNA better; the J call may be wrong. The CDR3 has 15 residues. Per germline, CDR1 WSHSY and CDR2 SAAADI. The CDR3 protein is CASSESAGTGETQYF. CDR3 DNA: TGCGCCAGCAGTGAGTCCGCGGGGACGGGAGAGACCCAGTACTTC.